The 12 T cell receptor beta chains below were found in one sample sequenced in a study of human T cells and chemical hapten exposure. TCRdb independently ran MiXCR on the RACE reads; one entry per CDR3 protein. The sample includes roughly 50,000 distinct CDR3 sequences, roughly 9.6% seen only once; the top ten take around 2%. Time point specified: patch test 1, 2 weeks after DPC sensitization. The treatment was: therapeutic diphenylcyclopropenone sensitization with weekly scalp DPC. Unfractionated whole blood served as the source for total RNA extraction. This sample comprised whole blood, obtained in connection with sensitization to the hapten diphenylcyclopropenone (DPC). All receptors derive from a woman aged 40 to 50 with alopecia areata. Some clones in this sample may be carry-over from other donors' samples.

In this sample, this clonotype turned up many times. In DNA, the CDR3 is TGTGCCAGCAGCCCCAGACGGGAAGGCACTGAAGCTTTCTTT. This codes for CASSPRREGTEAFF. The rearrangement uses TRBV5-5 and TRBJ1-1, with D unresolved. From germline, CDR1 is SGHKS and CDR2 YYEKEE (reference sequence). The CDR3 extends over 14 amino acids. The V gene lost 4 bases and the J gene lost 4 bases, with 14 bases spanning the gap.

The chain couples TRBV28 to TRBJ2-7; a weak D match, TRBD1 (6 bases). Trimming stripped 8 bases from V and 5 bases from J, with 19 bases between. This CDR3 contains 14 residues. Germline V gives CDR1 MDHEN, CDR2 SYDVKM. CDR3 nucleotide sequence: TGTGCCAGCGTAACAGGGCCACTAACCCACGAGCAGTACTTC. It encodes CASVTGPLTHEQYF. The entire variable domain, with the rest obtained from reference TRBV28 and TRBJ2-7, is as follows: DVKVTQSSRYLVKRTGEKVFLECVQDMDHENMFWYRQDPGLGLRLIYFSYDVKMKEKGDIPEGYSVSREKKERFSLILESASTNQTSMYLCASVTGPLTHEQYFGPGTRLTVT.

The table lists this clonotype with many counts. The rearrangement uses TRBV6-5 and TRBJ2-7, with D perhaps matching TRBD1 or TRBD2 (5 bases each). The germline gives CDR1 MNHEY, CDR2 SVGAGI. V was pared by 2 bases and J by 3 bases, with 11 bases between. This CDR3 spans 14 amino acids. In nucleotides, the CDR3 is TGTGCCAGCAGTTACGGGGCCCGGGGCTACGAGCAGTACTTC. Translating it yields CASSYGARGYEQYF.

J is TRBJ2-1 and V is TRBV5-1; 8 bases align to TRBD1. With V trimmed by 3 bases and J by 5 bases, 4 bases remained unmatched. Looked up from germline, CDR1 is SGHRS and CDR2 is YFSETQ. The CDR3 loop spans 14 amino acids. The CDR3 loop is CASSSGGADNEQFF. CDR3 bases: TGCGCCAGCAGCTCAGGGGGCGCGGACAATGAGCAGTTCTTC.

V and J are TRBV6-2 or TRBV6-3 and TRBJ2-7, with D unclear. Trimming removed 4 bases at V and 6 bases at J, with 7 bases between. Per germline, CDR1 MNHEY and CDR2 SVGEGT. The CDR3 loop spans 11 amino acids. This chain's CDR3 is CASSCDSEQYF. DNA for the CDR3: TGTGCCAGCAGTTGCGATTCCGAGCAGTACTTC.

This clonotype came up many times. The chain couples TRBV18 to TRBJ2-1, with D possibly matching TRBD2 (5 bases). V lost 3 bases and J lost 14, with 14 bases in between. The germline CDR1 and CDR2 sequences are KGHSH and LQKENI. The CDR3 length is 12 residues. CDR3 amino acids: CASSPTGIPEFF. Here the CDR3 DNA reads TGTGCCAGCTCACCCACCGGGATACCGGAGTTCTTC.

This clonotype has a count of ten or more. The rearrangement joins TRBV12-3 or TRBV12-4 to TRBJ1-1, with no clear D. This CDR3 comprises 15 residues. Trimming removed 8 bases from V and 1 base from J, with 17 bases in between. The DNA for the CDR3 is TGTGCCAGCCTCGCGGGGTTGTTTGGGAACACTGAAGCTTTCTTT. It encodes CASLAGLFGNTEAFF.

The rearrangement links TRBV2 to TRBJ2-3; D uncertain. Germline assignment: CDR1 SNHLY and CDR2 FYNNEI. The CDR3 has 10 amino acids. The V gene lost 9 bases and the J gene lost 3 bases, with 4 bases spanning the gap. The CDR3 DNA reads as TGTGCCAGAGGGACAGATACGCAGTATTTT. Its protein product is CARGTDTQYF.

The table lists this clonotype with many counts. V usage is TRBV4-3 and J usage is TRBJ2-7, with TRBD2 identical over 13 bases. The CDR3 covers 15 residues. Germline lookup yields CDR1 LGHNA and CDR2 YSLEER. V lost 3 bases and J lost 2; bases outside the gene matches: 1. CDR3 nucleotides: TGCGCCAGCAGCCAGGGACTAGCGGGGCCCTACGAGCAGTACTTC. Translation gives CASSQGLAGPYEQYF.

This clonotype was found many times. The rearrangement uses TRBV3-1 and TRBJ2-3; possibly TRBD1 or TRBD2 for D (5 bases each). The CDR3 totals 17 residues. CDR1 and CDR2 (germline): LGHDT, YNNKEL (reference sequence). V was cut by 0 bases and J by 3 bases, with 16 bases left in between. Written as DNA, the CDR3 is TGTGCCAGCAGCCAAGATCTTGAAACAGAGGGGACAGATACGCAGTATTTT. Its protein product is CASSQDLETEGTDTQYF.

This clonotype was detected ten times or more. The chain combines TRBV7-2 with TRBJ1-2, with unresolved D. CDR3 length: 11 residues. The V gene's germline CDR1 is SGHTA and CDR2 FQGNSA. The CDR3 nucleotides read TGTGCAGGGAGATTAAACTATGGCTACACCTTC. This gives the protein CAGRLNYGYTF. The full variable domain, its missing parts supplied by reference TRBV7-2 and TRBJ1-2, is GAGVSQSPSNKVTEKGKDVELRCDPISGHTALYWYRQSLGQGLEFLIYFQGNSAPDKSGLPSDRFSAERTGGSVSTLTIQRTQQEDSAVYLCAGRLNYGYTFGSGTRLTVV.

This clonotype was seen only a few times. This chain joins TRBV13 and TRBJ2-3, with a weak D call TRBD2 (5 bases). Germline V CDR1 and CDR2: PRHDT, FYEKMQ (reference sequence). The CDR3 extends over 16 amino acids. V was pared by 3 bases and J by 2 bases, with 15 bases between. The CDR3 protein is CASSFDGVTSTDTQYF. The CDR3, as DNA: TGTGCCAGCAGCTTTGACGGGGTAACCTCCACAGATACGCAGTATTTT.